One T cell receptor (beta chain) is described in this entry. Alongside a J-beta primer mix, a sample-barcoded 5' primer served in a second PCR lasting 7 to 11 cycles. Each CDR3 protein gets one entry after TCRdb re-called the 5' RACE reads with MiXCR. Here the sample spans 910,000 or so distinct CDR3 sequences, approximately 50% being singletons. The sample originates from a study of blood T cells in healthy people across ages. The ends were cut back, 6 bases at V and 2 bases at J, with 11 bases in the middle. Germline CDR1 reads DFQATT; CDR2 reads SNEGSKA (reference sequence). The CDR3 runs 14 residues.

The genes are TRBV20-1 and TRBJ2-6; D is ambiguous. Source material: blood. The receptor was isolated from a woman aged 60-75 years in good health. CDR3: CSAGRGTGANVLTF. In nucleotides, the CDR3 is TGCAGTGCAGGACGAGGAACTGGGGCCAACGTCCTGACTTTC.